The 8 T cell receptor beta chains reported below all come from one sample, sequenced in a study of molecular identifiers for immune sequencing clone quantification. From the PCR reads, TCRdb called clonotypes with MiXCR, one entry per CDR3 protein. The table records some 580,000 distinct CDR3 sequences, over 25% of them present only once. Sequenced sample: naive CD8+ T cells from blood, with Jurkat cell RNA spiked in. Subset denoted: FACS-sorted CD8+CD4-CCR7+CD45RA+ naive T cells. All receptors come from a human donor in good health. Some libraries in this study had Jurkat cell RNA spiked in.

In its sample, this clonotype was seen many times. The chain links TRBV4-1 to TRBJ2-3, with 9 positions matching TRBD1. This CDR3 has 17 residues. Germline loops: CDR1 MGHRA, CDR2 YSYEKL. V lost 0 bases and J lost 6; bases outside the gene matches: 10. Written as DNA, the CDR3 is TGCGCCAGCAGCCAAGATGGGACAGGGAAAATGTTTGATACGCAGTATTTT. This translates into CASSQDGTGKMFDTQYF.

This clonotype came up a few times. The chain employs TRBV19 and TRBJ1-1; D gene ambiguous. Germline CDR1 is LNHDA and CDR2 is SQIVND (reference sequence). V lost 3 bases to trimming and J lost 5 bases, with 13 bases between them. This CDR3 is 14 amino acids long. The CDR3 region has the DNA TGTGCCAGTAGTATTTGGGATTTGGGAACTGAAGCTTTCTTT. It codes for CASSIWDLGTEAFF.

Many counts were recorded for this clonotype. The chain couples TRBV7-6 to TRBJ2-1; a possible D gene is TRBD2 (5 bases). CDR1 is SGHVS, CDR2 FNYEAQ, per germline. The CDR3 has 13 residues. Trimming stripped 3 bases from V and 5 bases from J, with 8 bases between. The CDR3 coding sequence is TGTGCCAGCAGCTTTAGCGCGGACAATGAGCAGTTCTTC. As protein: CASSFSADNEQFF.

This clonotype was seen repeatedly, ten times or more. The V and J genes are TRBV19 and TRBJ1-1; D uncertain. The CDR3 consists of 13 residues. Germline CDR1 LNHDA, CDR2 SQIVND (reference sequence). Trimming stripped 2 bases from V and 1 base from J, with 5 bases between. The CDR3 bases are TGTGCCAGTAGTATACGAGCGAACACTGAAGCTTTCTTT. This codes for CASSIRANTEAFF.

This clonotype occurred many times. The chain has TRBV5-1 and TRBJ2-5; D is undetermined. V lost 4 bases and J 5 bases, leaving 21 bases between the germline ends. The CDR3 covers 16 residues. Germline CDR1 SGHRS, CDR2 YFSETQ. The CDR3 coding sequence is TGCGCCAGCAGCCTGATCGGGCGGCAACCCAAGGAGACCCAGTACTTC. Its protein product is CASSLIGRQPKETQYF.

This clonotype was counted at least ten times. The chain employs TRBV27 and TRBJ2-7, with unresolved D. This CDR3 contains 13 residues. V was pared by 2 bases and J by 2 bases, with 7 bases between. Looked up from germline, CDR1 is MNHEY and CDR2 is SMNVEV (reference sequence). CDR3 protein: CASSLGSAYEQYF. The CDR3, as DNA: TGTGCCAGCAGTTTAGGGTCTGCCTACGAGCAGTACTTC.

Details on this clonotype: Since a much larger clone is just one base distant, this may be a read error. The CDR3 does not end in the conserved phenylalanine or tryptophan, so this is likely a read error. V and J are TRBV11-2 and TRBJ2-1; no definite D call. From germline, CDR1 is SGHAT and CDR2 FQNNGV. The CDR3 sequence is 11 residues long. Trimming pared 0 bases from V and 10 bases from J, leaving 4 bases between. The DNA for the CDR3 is TGTGCCAGCAGCTTAGATGGGGAGCAGTTCTTA. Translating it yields CASSLDGEQFL.

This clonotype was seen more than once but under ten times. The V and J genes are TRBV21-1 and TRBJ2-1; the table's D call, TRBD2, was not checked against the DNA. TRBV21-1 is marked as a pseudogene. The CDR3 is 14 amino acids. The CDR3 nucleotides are TGTGCCACGAAAGCACTAGTTCGTAGGGTTGAGCAGTTCTTC. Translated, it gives CATKALVRRVEQFF.